The TCR beta chain under discussion was sequenced for a study of blood T cell repertoires in COVID-19 (dated by TCRdb to about 2020). Background on the whole study: The collaborator samples originated in the United States, Italy and Spain and spanned the acute and convalescent phases of COVID-19. The material from the prospective study consisted of cDNA or gDNA derived from T cells, B-cell-depleted T cells, or PBMCs. Deeply sampled blood TCRbeta repertoires from subjects exposed to, actively infected with, or recovered from COVID-19 were included in the dataset. The repertoires were released in a freely available public database meant as a resource for research on the immune response to SARS-CoV-2. The samples were drawn from two sources: the first 160 participants of the ongoing ImmuneRACE study, and fewer than 1,500 subjects contributed by 6 global collaborators. The sample metadata nearly always contained a de-identified subject ID, COVID-19 status, age in years and sex. HLA class I and class II types, where available, came from metadata supplied by the sample provider rather than from assay-based typing. Here is what the overall study found, with its caveats: Clinical and demographic metadata were provided uncurated, with the amount varying by source and participant.

Participants in the prospective study were aged about 18 to 90 years, lived in some 24 United States geographic areas, and enrolled through a virtual design. In the prospective study, cohorts were assigned on the basis of participant-reported clinical history obtained from a screening survey and a study questionnaire. Mobile phlebotomists in the prospective study collected whole blood, serum and a nasopharyngeal or oropharyngeal swab from every participant. Participants in the prospective study had the option to provide additional blood draws and questionnaires over a roughly two-month period. Blood samples from the prospective study were shipped frozen or at room temperature prior to DNA extraction. TCRbeta CDR3 regions were amplified from genomic DNA by means of the immunoSEQ Assay, a bias-controlled multiplex PCR. The paper's processing steps were these. The number of nucleated cells in each sample was estimated by amplification of reference gene primers within the assay. To quantify the absolute abundance of each unique TCRbeta CDR3 rearrangement, sequence reads were collapsed and filtered. For each sample, productive Simpson clonality was calculated by taking the square root of Simpson's diversity index across productive rearrangements. The table was pulled from immuneACCESS by TCRdb, which kept in-frame rearrangements only. Such tables lose some clones; where checked, under half of the loss comes from unresolved V genes, and the rest has no known cause. From that table come the V and J calls and clone size; the DNA was used to work out D and trimming. The sample table contains over 110,000 clones; only one count was recorded for roughly 84% of them. The ten most abundant clones make up around 5.5% of the sample.

As for this clone: What this receptor recognizes is not known. No per-base quality is available; no much larger clone lies one base away.

The trim is 5 bases for V and 7 bases for J, with a gap of 11 bases between the germline ends. The germline V gene (reference sequence) yields LNHDA for CDR1 and SQIVND for CDR2. The CDR3, cysteine through phenylalanine, is 13 amino acids long. Left in the record is the CDR3 DNA by itself, 39 bases read in frame from the first base. The receptor's source is a man between 40 and 49 years old with acute COVID-19. This receptor chain uses TRBV19 and TRBJ2-2, with no confidently assigned D gene. The sample was PBMCs or T cells enriched from blood (not recorded which). The CDR3 protein sequence reads: CASSVDIGGELFF. The bases read TGTGCCAGTAGTGTCGACATCGGCGGGGAGCTGTTTTTT.